The present T cell receptor beta chain was sequenced within a study of OX40 agonist ivuxolimab in advanced cancers. Study overall: The study gave patients intravenous ivuxolimab at 0.01 to 10 mg/kg every 2 weeks. Patients undergoing dose escalation presented with hepatocellular carcinoma, melanoma, renal cell or head and neck cancer.

Germline V gives CDR1 SQVTM, CDR2 ANQGSEA. The CDR3 has 11 residues. The V end lost 8 bases, the J end lost 4 bases, and 11 bases lay between the germline ends. Measured with immunoSEQ multiplex PCR; TCRdb has only the in-frame clones, and not every one. The table lists 80,000 to 95,000 clones, 75% to 95% of them singletons. This receptor was identified in an adult with an advanced solid tumor such as melanoma, head and neck, liver or kidney cancer. The rearrangement uses TRBV29-1 and TRBJ2-5, with D possibly matching TRBD2 (5 bases). The sequencing used CD4+ or CD8+ T cells sorted from blood, collected in a trial of the OX40 agonist ivuxolimab. CDR3 loop: CSTMRAETQYF. Written as DNA, the CDR3 is TGCAGCACGATGAGGGCAGAGACCCAGTACTTC. Combining the CDR3 with reference TRBV29-1 and TRBJ2-5 gives the whole variable domain SAVISQKPSRDICQRGTSLTIQCQVDSQVTMMFWYRQQPGQSLTLIATANQGSEATYESGFVIDKFPISRPNLTFSTLTVSNMSPEDSSIYLCSTMRAETQYFGPGTRLLVL.